This is a list of T cell receptor beta chains from one sample in a study of cytomegalovirus exposure and HLA in healthy donors. Method: immunoSEQ multiplex PCR; TCRdb's copy keeps in-frame clones and lacks some. Of tens of thousands of clones listed, around 79% are singletons. The sequencing sample was made of PBMCs. All receptors derive from a male donor in good health and CMV-seropositive. Both conserved end residues are part of each CDR3. Fields, in order: D gene, J gene, clone size, V gene, CDR3 DNA, CDR3 protein. A D gene is named only where the DNA matches it firmly. Clone size is stated in some rows and not others, as once, few, many or a class when expanded.

d_call: NA
j_call: TRBJ1-1
clone_size: NA
v_call: TRBV23-1
cdr3_nt: TGCGCCAGCAGTCAACCTGGCCACACTGAAGCTTTCTTT
cdr3_aa: CASSQPGHTEAFF

d_call: NA
j_call: TRBJ1-5
clone_size: NA
v_call: TRBV6-5
cdr3_nt: TGTGCCAGCAGTTTCCAGGGGTTGAGCAATCAGCCCCAGCATTTT
cdr3_aa: CASSFQGLSNQPQHF

d_call: NA
j_call: TRBJ2-4
clone_size: NA
v_call: TRBV19
cdr3_nt: TGTGCCAGTAGTCGAGGGAGGCTACCTGACATTCAGTACTTC
cdr3_aa: CASSRGRLPDIQYF

d_call: TRBD1
j_call: TRBJ2-7
clone_size: NA
v_call: TRBV5-1
cdr3_nt: TGCGCCAGCAGCGCCGGGACAGATGATAAGCTCCGCGAGCAGTACTTC
cdr3_aa: CASSAGTDDKLREQYF

d_call: TRBD2
j_call: TRBJ2-5
clone_size: once
v_call: TRBV29-1
cdr3_nt: TGCAGCGTGACGGGACTAGGGGAGACCCAGTACTTC
cdr3_aa: CSVTGLGETQYF

d_call: NA
j_call: TRBJ2-3
clone_size: NA
v_call: TRBV6-5
cdr3_nt: TGTGCCAGCAGTTACTCGGCGGGCGAGACGCAGTATTTT
cdr3_aa: CASSYSAGETQYF

d_call: NA
j_call: TRBJ2-7
clone_size: NA
v_call: TRBV6-1
cdr3_nt: TGTGCCAGCGGGCTGACAGTTCCCTACGAGCAGTACTTC
cdr3_aa: CASGLTVPYEQYF

d_call: NA
j_call: TRBJ2-3
clone_size: NA
v_call: TRBV4-2
cdr3_nt: TGTGCCAGCAGCCAAGAAAATGCACCCAGGGGTACGCAGTATTTT
cdr3_aa: CASSQENAPRGTQYF

d_call: TRBD1
j_call: TRBJ1-2
clone_size: NA
v_call: TRBV30
cdr3_nt: TGTGCCTGGGCCCGGGACAGGCCTATAGGGTACACCTTC
cdr3_aa: CAWARDRPIGYTF

d_call: TRBD2
j_call: TRBJ2-3
clone_size: NA
v_call: TRBV19
cdr3_nt: TGTGCCAGTAGTATAGCCGGGAGGGGCGTAAATACGCAGTATTTT
cdr3_aa: CASSIAGRGVNTQYF

d_call: NA
j_call: TRBJ2-1
clone_size: NA
v_call: TRBV5-4
cdr3_nt: TGTGCCAGCAGTTTGAAGGGGGGGATTAACAATGAGCAGTTCTTC
cdr3_aa: CASSLKGGINNEQFF

d_call: NA
j_call: TRBJ1-1
clone_size: NA
v_call: TRBV27
cdr3_nt: TGTGCCAGCAGTTCAATCGAGGGTGGCCGCGAAGCTTTCTTT
cdr3_aa: CASSSIEGGREAFF

d_call: NA
j_call: TRBJ1-5
clone_size: NA
v_call: TRBV5-8
cdr3_nt: TGTGCCAGCAGCTTGGGGCCCCCAACCGGCAATCAGCCCCAGCATTTT
cdr3_aa: CASSLGPPTGNQPQHF

d_call: NA
j_call: TRBJ2-7
clone_size: NA
v_call: TRBV4-1
cdr3_nt: TGCGCCAGCAGCCAAGGGGCTAGCCTTTCCTACGAGCAGTACTTC
cdr3_aa: CASSQGASLSYEQYF

d_call: NA
j_call: TRBJ2-6
clone_size: once
v_call: TRBV29-1
cdr3_nt: TGCAGCGTTACCAGGGATTCTGGGGCCAACGTCCTGACTTTC
cdr3_aa: CSVTRDSGANVLTF